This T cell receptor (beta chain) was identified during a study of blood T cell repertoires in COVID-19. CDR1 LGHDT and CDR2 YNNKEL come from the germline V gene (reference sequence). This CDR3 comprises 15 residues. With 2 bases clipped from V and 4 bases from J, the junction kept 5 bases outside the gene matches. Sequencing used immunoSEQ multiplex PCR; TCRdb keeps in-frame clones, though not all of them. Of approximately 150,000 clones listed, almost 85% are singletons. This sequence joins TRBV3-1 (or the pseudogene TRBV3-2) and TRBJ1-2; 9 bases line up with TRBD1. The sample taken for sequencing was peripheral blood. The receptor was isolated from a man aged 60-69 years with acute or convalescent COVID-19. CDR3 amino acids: CASSQPGTGFYGYTF. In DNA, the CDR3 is TGTGCCAGCAGCCAACCAGGGACAGGGTTCTATGGCTACACCTTC.